The T cell receptor beta chain described here comes from a study of T-cell reconstitution after alpha-beta-depleted transplantation in children. Unique molecular identifiers were used to barcode this TCRbeta library. One entry per CDR3 protein results from TCRdb running MiXCR on the PCR reads. The sample has about half a million distinct CDR3 sequences, around 12% seen once. Germline V gives CDR1 SGHTA, CDR2 FQGNSA. The CDR3 consists of 13 residues. Trimming stripped 3 bases from V and 3 bases from J, with 9 bases between. Sequencing used PBMCs from the stem cell graft donor, obtained from the stem cell graft. This sequence originates from a human donor who donated a stem cell graft to a child with combined immunodeficiency. The gene calls are TRBV7-2 and TRBJ2-7, with D hard to call. The CDR3 loop reads CASSFEIFYEQYF. In DNA, the CDR3 is TGTGCCAGCAGCTTCGAAATATTCTACGAGCAGTACTTC.